The text below deals with one TCR beta chain. This record belongs to a study of T cell clones after liver transplantation. In the study overall: TCRbeta sequencing after a pre-transplant mixed lymphocyte reaction identified graft-donor-reactive clones, later tracked in post-transplant blood. Pre-transplant mixed lymphocyte reactions yielded third-party-reactive TCRbeta sequences as comparators for graft-donor-reactive sequences. Timepoints were pre-transplant, pre-withdrawal, and after withdrawal was completed or failed.

Repertoires were generated with immunoSEQ multiplex PCR, while TCRdb's copy carries only in-frame clones and drops some. Of 40,000 to 65,000 clones detected, approximately 84% appear once; the ten largest clones hold about 8.1%. There are 15 residues in the CDR3. V was clipped by 3 bases and J by 6 bases, with 14 bases between them. Germline-derived CDR1 and CDR2 are LNHDA and SQIVND (reference sequence). Thawed unstimulated PBMCs were FACS-sorted by CD3, CD4 and CD8 into two populations. Sequencing used CD4+ T cells from blood, obtained before liver transplant. V usage is TRBV19 and J usage is TRBJ2-2, with D maybe TRBD2 (6 bases). The sequence came from a human donor who received a liver transplant. CDR3 in DNA: TGTGCCAGTAGTATTCGGGAGAGACTGTCCGGGGAGCTGTTTTTT. Translation: CASSIRERLSGELFF.